These 5 T cell receptor beta chains were sequenced from one sample in a study of blood T cell repertoires in COVID-19. Some clones are missing from TCRdb's copy, which holds only in-frame ones; the method was immunoSEQ multiplex PCR. The data hold 68,000 or so clones, with 86% observed a single time. The material sequenced was peripheral blood. These receptors were collected from a man aged 30-40 years with acute or convalescent COVID-19.

The chain links TRBV18 to TRBJ2-3; 7 nucleotides align to TRBD1. V shed 4 bases and J 0 bases; nucleotides not matched to a gene: 4. The CDR3 consists of 15 residues. Germline V gene sequence: CDR1 KGHSH, CDR2 LQKENI. The CDR3 sequence: CASSLTTGSTDTQYF. DNA for the CDR3: TGTGCCAGCTCACTAACGACAGGGAGCACAGATACGCAGTATTTT. The full variable domain, rest sourced from reference TRBV18 and TRBJ2-3, is NAGVMQNPRHLVRRRGQEARLRCSPMKGHSHVYWYRQLPEEGLKFMVYLQKENIIDESGMPKERFSAEFPKEGPSILRIQQVVRGDSAAYFCASSLTTGSTDTQYFGPGTRLTVL.

This chain links TRBV7-2 with TRBJ2-2; 9 positions match TRBD2. Per germline, CDR1 SGHTA and CDR2 FQGNSA. J gave up 5 bases and V 1 base, and 5 bases lay outside the gene matches. CDR3 length: 16 residues. The CDR3 bases are TGTGCCAGCAGCTTAGTAGCTAGCGGGAAGACCGGGGAGCTGTTTTTT. Its protein is CASSLVASGKTGELFF.

J is TRBJ2-3 and V is TRBV7-9, with a possible D match to TRBD2 (5 bases). This CDR3 spans 15 amino acids. Germline V lookup: CDR1 SEHNR, CDR2 FQNEAQ (reference sequence). V lost 4 bases to trimming and J lost 3 bases, with 14 bases between them. CDR3 coding DNA: TGTGCCAGCAGCTCGAGTGGGAGTGAGACAGATACGCAGTATTTT. As protein: CASSSSGSETDTQYF. The variable domain in full, completed from reference TRBV7-9 and TRBJ2-3, reads DTGVSQNPRHKITKRGQNVTFRCDPISEHNRLYWYRQTLGQGPEFLTYFQNEAQLEKSRLLSDRFSAERPKGSFSTLEIQRTEQGDSAMYLCASSSSGSETDTQYFGPGTRLTVL.

The V gene is TRBV14, the J gene TRBJ2-1; TRBD2 might be the D (5 bases). Per germline, CDR1 SGHDN and CDR2 FVKESK. The ends were cut back, 7 bases at V and 2 bases at J, with 12 bases in the middle. This CDR3 has 14 residues. The CDR3 sequence is CASTGGGAYNEQFF. CDR3 nucleotide sequence: TGTGCCAGCACCGGTGGAGGAGCCTACAATGAGCAGTTCTTC.

The rearrangement links TRBV10-3 to TRBJ2-1, with a possible D match to TRBD2 (6 bases). CDR3 length equals 12 residues. V shed 6 bases and J shed 7 bases, with 10 bases lying between them. Per germline, CDR1 ENHRY and CDR2 SYGVKD. In DNA, the CDR3 is TGTGCCATCAGGGGACTGGGTAATGAGCAGTTCTTC. Translating gives CAIRGLGNEQFF.